These 26 T cell receptor beta chains share one sample of origin, sequenced in a study of blood T cell repertoires in COVID-19. Assay: immunoSEQ multiplex PCR; the TCRdb copy retains only in-frame clones and omits some. The table has approximately 69,000 clones, over 70% seen once. The material sequenced was peripheral blood. The receptors come from a man aged 55 to 69 with acute or convalescent COVID-19.

V usage is TRBV29-1 and J usage is TRBJ2-3; D perhaps matches TRBD2 (5 bases). This CDR3 has 16 residues. The V and J ends lost 1 base and 4 bases respectively, with 18 bases between them. Germline V gene lookup returns CDR1 SQVTM and CDR2 ANQGSEA. This CDR3 reads CSVEAPPGEPADTQYF. CDR3 DNA: TGCAGCGTTGAAGCCCCGCCCGGGGAACCCGCAGATACGCAGTATTTT.

The chain uses TRBV6-5 and TRBJ1-1; 11 bases are shared with TRBD1. Germline V gene sequence: CDR1 MNHEY, CDR2 SVGAGI. The CDR3 contains 15 residues. Losses at the gene ends were 6 bases for V and 4 bases for J; bases not matched to a gene: 7. CDR3 DNA sequence: TGTGCCAGCAGAAGGACAGGGGGCGAGGGCACTGAAGCTTTCTTT. It encodes CASRRTGGEGTEAFF.

This clone is a singleton in its sample. The J gene is TRBJ1-4, the V gene TRBV6-1; a weak D match, TRBD1 (6 bases). Germline CDR1 is MNHNS and CDR2 is SASEGT. Trimming removed 2 bases from V and 11 bases from J, with 15 bases in between. The CDR3 spans 14 residues. The CDR3 protein is CASSESQGQGKLFF. CDR3 nucleotide sequence: TGTGCCAGCAGTGAAAGCCAGGGGCAGGGTAAACTGTTTTTT.

The J gene is TRBJ2-1, the V gene TRBV18; 12 bases map to TRBD2. V lost 6 bases, J lost 5 bases, and 11 bases stayed unmatched. Germline CDR1 KGHSH, CDR2 LQKENI. The CDR3 contains 17 residues. In DNA, the CDR3 is TGTGCCAGCTCCCAAGAACTAGCGGGAGGTTTGGACAATGAGCAGTTCTTC. The encoded protein is CASSQELAGGLDNEQFF.

This clone appeared a few times. This chain joins TRBV6-4 and TRBJ2-1; 11 bases are a match to TRBD2. The CDR3 covers 15 residues. Germline assignment: CDR1 MRHNA and CDR2 SNTAGT. The J segment lost 10 bases and the V segment lost 2 bases, leaving 7 bases of the junction unmatched. Here the CDR3 reads CASSDSTSGSREQFF. The CDR3 nucleotides read TGTGCCAGCAGTGACAGCACTAGCGGGAGCAGGGAGCAGTTCTTC.

This sequence joins TRBV7-2 and TRBJ1-2; 7 bases line up with TRBD1. The germline V gene encodes CDR1 SGHTA and CDR2 FQGNSA. The length of the CDR3 is 13 residues. The V gene end was trimmed by 4 bases and the J gene end by 6 bases; junction bases not matched to a gene: 5. DNA of the CDR3: TGTGCCAGCAGCTCACAGGGGTTCGATGGCTACACCTTC. Its translation: CASSSQGFDGYTF.

V is TRBV21-1 and J is TRBJ1-1. TRBV21-1 is tagged as a pseudogene. The CDR3 contains 15 residues. The CDR3 loop reads CASSKDGELYLEAFF. As DNA, the CDR3 is TGTGCCAGCAGCAAAGACGGAGAACTTTATCTTGAAGCTTTCTTT.

The V gene is TRBV24-1, the J gene TRBJ2-5; the D gene is possibly TRBD1 (6 bases). Trimming removed 9 bases from V and 11 bases from J, with 12 bases in between. Germline CDR1 reads KGHDR; CDR2 reads SFDVKD. The CDR3 consists of 10 residues. Here the CDR3 DNA reads TGTGCCACCTTAGGGACACTTCAGTACTTC. This translates into CATLGTLQYF.

The rearrangement links TRBV7-8 to TRBJ2-4, with D possibly TRBD2 on 7 matching bases. CDR3 length equals 19 residues. V was shortened by 5 bases and J by 0 bases, with 23 bases between the two germline ends. The germline CDR1 and CDR2 sequences are SGHVS and FQNEAQ. CDR3 sequence: CASSPGGGDPGLAKNIQYF. CDR3 nucleotides: TGTGCCAGCAGCCCTGGGGGGGGCGACCCGGGGTTAGCCAAAAACATTCAGTACTTC.

This chain connects TRBV5-1 to TRBJ2-3, with 9 bases lining up with TRBD2. Per the germline V gene, CDR1 is SGHRS and CDR2 is YFSETQ. Trimming took 0 bases from V and 0 from J; bases not matched to a gene: 5. The CDR3 loop spans 17 amino acids. Here the CDR3 reads CASSLVPSGASTDTQYF. The CDR3 DNA reads as TGCGCCAGCAGCTTGGTTCCTAGCGGGGCTAGCACAGATACGCAGTATTTT.

The CDR3 is CASSWSSGVPGTGELFF. In DNA, the CDR3 is TGCGCCAGCAGCTGGTCTAGCGGGGTACCGGGGACCGGGGAGCTGTTTTTT. J is TRBJ2-2 and V is TRBV5-1, with TRBD2 matching 9 bases. Looked up from germline, CDR1 is SGHRS and CDR2 is YFSETQ. V dropped 3 bases and J dropped 5; count of bases not matched to a gene: 11. The CDR3 runs 17 residues.

This clone appeared once. This chain links TRBV27 with TRBJ1-6; D is undetermined. CDR1 and CDR2 from the germline V gene are MNHEY and SMNVEV (reference sequence). There are 10 residues in the CDR3. With 10 bases removed from V and 4 bases from J, the gap between germline ends came to 2 bases. CDR3 nucleotide sequence: TGTGCCACTTATAATTCACCCCTCCACTTT. Amino acid sequence: CATYNSPLHF.

The rearrangement joins TRBV7-2 to TRBJ1-1; D remains ambiguous. The CDR3 length is 16 residues. Looked up from germline, CDR1 is SGHTA and CDR2 is FQGNSA. Trimming cost V 2 bases and J 3 bases, with 16 bases left between them. CDR3 loop: CASSLPLGQPDTEAFF. The DNA of the CDR3 is TGTGCCAGCAGCTTACCCTTGGGCCAGCCCGACACTGAAGCTTTCTTT.

The chain links TRBV20-1 to TRBJ2-7; D is perhaps TRBD2 (6 bases). The CDR3 consists of 15 residues. Deletions cut 3 bases from V and 3 bases from J, with 18 bases between. CDR1 and CDR2 (germline): DFQATT, SNEGSKA (reference sequence). CDR3 protein: CSASRRDQIFYEQYF. The CDR3 DNA follows: TGCAGTGCTAGTAGGCGGGACCAAATTTTCTACGAGCAGTACTTC.

The genes are TRBV20-1 and TRBJ2-1; 12 positions agree with TRBD1. The V gene end was trimmed by 3 bases and the J gene end by 3 bases; junction bases not matched to a gene: 18. There are 20 residues in the CDR3. Germline-derived CDR1 and CDR2 are DFQATT and SNEGSKA (reference sequence). The CDR3 DNA reads TGCAGTGCTAGTCTCCCACCGGGACAGGGGGCCGTATTTCTCTACAATGAGCAGTTCTTC. Translated: CSASLPPGQGAVFLYNEQFF.

The rearrangement links TRBV12-3 or TRBV12-4 to TRBJ2-5; a possible D gene is TRBD2 (6 bases). This CDR3 has 11 residues. Trimming removed 5 bases at V and 7 bases at J, with 8 bases between. The CDR3, as DNA: TGTGCCAGCAGTGGGGGGTGGACCCAGTACTTC. As protein: CASSGGWTQYF.

The chain combines TRBV28 with TRBJ2-1; 11 bases are a match to TRBD1. After removal of 2 bases from V and 9 bases from J, the junction contained 6 bases not matched to a gene. CDR1 and CDR2 from the germline V gene are MDHEN and SYDVKM. CDR3 length: 15 amino acids. The CDR3, as DNA: TGTGCCAGCAGTTTAGGGGGGACAGGGGGTCGTGAGCAGTTCTTC. It translates to CASSLGGTGGREQFF.

This clone is categorized as medium-sized. This chain connects TRBV27 to TRBJ2-1; 9 bases map to TRBD2. The CDR3 has 17 amino acids. Trimming cost V 8 bases and J 4 bases; bases outside gene matches: 15. Looked up from germline, CDR1 is MNHEY and CDR2 is SMNVEV (reference sequence). The CDR3, as DNA: TGTGCCAGCCTATCCCCCGGGGAGCGGGGGGAGTACAATGAGCAGTTCTTC. It encodes CASLSPGERGEYNEQFF.

This clone was counted between two and nine times. The chain uses TRBV10-1 and TRBJ1-2; the D gene is possibly TRBD1 (6 bases). The CDR3 loop spans 12 amino acids. From germline, CDR1 is WNHNN and CDR2 SYGVQD (reference sequence). This chain's CDR3 is CARQEYVGGYTF. CDR3 coding DNA: TGCGCAAGACAGGAATACGTCGGTGGCTACACCTTC.

The chain joins TRBV25-1 to TRBJ2-7; 13 bases align to TRBD2. There are 17 residues in the CDR3. Germline lookup yields CDR1 MGHDK and CDR2 SYGVNS. J lost 6 bases, V lost 4 bases, and 12 bases had no gene match. The CDR3 sequence: CASSAYLGLAGEGEQYF. Written as DNA, the CDR3 is TGTGCCAGCAGTGCCTACTTAGGACTAGCGGGAGAGGGCGAGCAGTACTTC.

This clone was detected many times. This chain uses TRBV11-2 with TRBJ1-6; 10 bases map to TRBD1. Germline CDR1 reads SGHAT; CDR2 reads FQNNGV. This CDR3 has 15 amino acids. J was trimmed by 6 bases and V by 5 bases; bases with no gene match: 4. The CDR3 region is CASSRRTGGNSPLHF. In DNA, the CDR3 is TGTGCCAGCAGCCGACGGACAGGGGGTAATTCACCCCTCCACTTT.

The rearrangement links TRBV30 to TRBJ1-6; unclear D gene. With 2 bases removed from V and 6 bases from J, the gap between germline ends came to 26 bases. This CDR3 is 19 amino acids long. Germline-derived CDR1 and CDR2 are GTSNPN and SVGIG (reference sequence). CDR3 coding DNA: TGTGCCTGGAGTTGGTCCAAGGCCGGAGATCCTAAGATTAATTCACCCCTCCACTTT. Protein sequence: CAWSWSKAGDPKINSPLHF. The variable domain in full, completed from reference TRBV30 and TRBJ1-6, reads SQTIHQWPATLVQPVGSPLSLECTVEGTSNPNLYWYRQAAGRGLQLLFYSVGIGQISSEVPQNLSASRPQDRQFILSSKKLLLSDSGFYLCAWSWSKAGDPKINSPLHFGNGTRLTVT.

V gene TRBV3-1 (or the pseudogene TRBV3-2) combines with J gene TRBJ1-6; D possibly corresponds to TRBD1 (6 bases). Germline V gene data show CDR1 as LGHDT and CDR2 as YNNKEL (reference sequence). CDR3 length: 14 residues. With 5 bases removed from V and 7 bases from J, the gap between germline ends came to 12 bases. The CDR3 sequence is CASSYGTGNSPLHF. Here the CDR3 DNA reads TGTGCCAGCAGCTATGGTACAGGGAATTCACCCCTCCACTTT.

This chain connects TRBV11-2 to TRBJ1-1, with TRBD1 matching over 9 bases. CDR1 is SGHAT and CDR2 is FQNNGV in the germline V gene. Unmatched junction bases numbered 4, after V lost 6 bases and J lost 5 bases. The CDR3 has 13 amino acids. The CDR3 sequence: CASSQDRGTEAFF. The CDR3 nucleotides are TGTGCCAGCAGTCAGGACAGGGGTACTGAAGCTTTCTTT.

This clone has only one observation. The chain has TRBV2 and TRBJ1-4; the D is unclear. CDR3 length: 15 residues. Trimming pared 5 bases from V and 4 bases from J, leaving 14 bases between. Germline CDR1 is SNHLY and CDR2 is FYNNEI. The CDR3 loop is CASSLTGNDNEKLFF. The CDR3 region has the DNA TGTGCCAGCAGTCTAACCGGGAACGATAATGAAAAACTGTTTTTT.

The chain has TRBV30 and TRBJ1-1; tentative D call: TRBD1 (5 bases). The CDR3 totals 13 residues. Trimming left V 1 base short and J 4 bases short, with 10 bases between. Germline CDR1 is GTSNPN and CDR2 is SVGIG (reference sequence). The CDR3 reads CAWSGWGVTEAFF. The DNA for the CDR3 is TGTGCCTGGAGTGGTTGGGGGGTCACTGAAGCTTTCTTT.